Listed below are T cell receptor beta chains from one sample, sequenced in a study of blood T cells in healthy people across ages. TCRdb reprocessed the 5' RACE reads via MiXCR and lists one record per CDR3 protein. The sample lists roughly 2 million distinct CDR3 sequences, roughly 49% occurring once. The source material was blood. The receptors stem from a woman aged 40 to 50 in good health. The CDR3 runs from the conserved cysteine through the conserved F or W. The order of the fields is J gene, D gene, clone size, V gene, CDR3 protein, CDR3 DNA. D genes are given only for firm matches. Size is omitted from some rows. Given values are once, few, many or a class for expanded clones.

TRBJ2-5 TRBD1 - TRBV10-3 CAISESGQGQETQYF TGTGCCATCAGTGAGTCTGGACAGGGCCAAGAGACCCAGTACTTC
TRBJ2-7 - few TRBV6-2/TRBV6-3 CASSTSRPYEQYF TGTGCCAGCAGCACGTCCCGTCCCTACGAGCAGTACTTC
TRBJ2-3 - few TRBV5-1 CASSRGGYGTDTQYF TGCGCCAGCAGCCGAGGGGGATATGGCACAGATACGCAGTATTTT
TRBJ2-1 - few TRBV2 CASSEDRPPKFF TGTGCCAGCAGTGAGGACCGTCCCCCCAAGTTCTTC
TRBJ2-7 TRBD2 many TRBV10-3 CAISPSGGSSYEQYF TGTGCCATCAGCCCTAGCGGGGGGAGCTCCTACGAGCAGTACTTC
TRBJ2-1 TRBD2 few TRBV4-3 CASSQDELAGHDEQFF TGCGCCAGCAGCCAAGATGAGCTAGCGGGGCACGATGAGCAGTTCTTC
TRBJ1-2 TRBD1 few TRBV10-3 CAISEPPKRTGSPHGYTF TGTGCCATCAGTGAGCCCCCGAAGCGGACAGGCTCCCCACATGGCTACACCTTC
TRBJ1-5 - - TRBV7-2 CASSYKGVEPQHF TGTGCCAGCAGTTACAAGGGAGTTGAGCCCCAGCATTTT
TRBJ2-7 - - TRBV10-3 CAISELTGALTYEQYF TGTGCCATCAGTGAACTAACGGGGGCCCTCACCTACGAGCAGTACTTC
TRBJ2-1 TRBD2 - TRBV3-1 CASSQDRVAGYNEQFF TGTGCCAGCAGCCAAGATCGGGTAGCGGGGTACAATGAGCAGTTCTTC
TRBJ2-5 TRBD2 few TRBV20-1 CSALLGGLAGRKTQYF TGCAGTGCCCTCCTAGGCGGACTAGCGGGGAGAAAGACCCAGTACTTC
TRBJ2-1 TRBD2 - TRBV27 CASSLRLAGGQNEQFF TGTGCCAGCAGTTTAAGACTAGCGGGGGGGCAGAATGAGCAGTTCTTC
TRBJ2-5 TRBD1 - TRBV5-1 CASSSSGGDWETQYF TGCGCCAGCAGCTCGTCAGGGGGCGATTGGGAGACCCAGTACTTC
TRBJ2-4 - - TRBV2 CASSNTLEIAKNIQYF TGTGCCAGCAGTAACACCCTGGAAATAGCCAAAAACATTCAGTACTTC
TRBJ2-4 - - TRBV28 CASKYQAGSGIQYF TGTGCCAGCAAATATCAAGCAGGGTCAGGCATTCAGTACTTC
TRBJ2-3 - - TRBV18 CASSPNRDTQYF TGTGCCAGCTCACCCAACAGGGATACGCAGTATTTT
TRBJ2-1 TRBD2 - TRBV20-1 CSATMSGLQFF TGCAGTGCCACTATGTCGGGACTACAGTTCTTC
TRBJ1-5 - - TRBV6-1 CASSDRPADEKPQHF TGTGCCAGCAGTGATCGTCCGGCAGACGAGAAGCCCCAGCATTTT
TRBJ2-1 - - TRBV14 CASALMVGVAEGQFF TGTGCCAGCGCACTCATGGTGGGAGTGGCTGAGGGGCAGTTCTTC
TRBJ2-5 - many TRBV20-1 CSAGTRQETQYF TGCAGTGCTGGGACGCGGCAAGAGACCCAGTACTTC
TRBJ2-3 - few TRBV13 CASSALAGHSTDTQYF TGTGCCAGCAGCGCCTTGGCGGGGCATAGCACAGATACGCAGTATTTT
TRBJ1-1 - once TRBV6-1 CASSPQLGIGVNTEAFF TGTGCCAGCAGTCCCCAGCTGGGGATTGGGGTGAACACTGAAGCTTTCTTT
TRBJ2-3 - - TRBV10-3 CAISVGWQGTDTQYF TGTGCCATCAGTGTTGGATGGCAGGGCACAGATACGCAGTATTTT